This T cell receptor (beta chain) was sequenced during a study of early T cells in non-severe SARS-CoV-2 infection. Individual cDNA molecules carried attached unique molecular identifiers. TCRdb used MiXCR to reprocess the 5' RACE reads, holding one entry per CDR3 protein. The data hold 70,000 or so distinct CDR3 sequences, with 12% observed a single time. There are a few counts of this clonotype. V was clipped by 5 bases and J by 7 bases; unmatched bases: 11. The CDR3 is 15 residues long. The V gene's germline CDR1 is SGHAT and CDR2 FQNNGV. This TCR came from an adult who was a healthcare worker with PCR-confirmed SARS-CoV-2 infection or an uninfected control (not recorded which). The chain is built from TRBV11-2 and TRBJ2-5, with TRBD1 matching 9 bases. Sequencing was carried out using whole blood. The CDR3: CASSKQRDRAVTQYF. In DNA form, the CDR3 reads TGTGCCAGCAGCAAGCAGCGGGACAGGGCAGTGACCCAGTACTTC.